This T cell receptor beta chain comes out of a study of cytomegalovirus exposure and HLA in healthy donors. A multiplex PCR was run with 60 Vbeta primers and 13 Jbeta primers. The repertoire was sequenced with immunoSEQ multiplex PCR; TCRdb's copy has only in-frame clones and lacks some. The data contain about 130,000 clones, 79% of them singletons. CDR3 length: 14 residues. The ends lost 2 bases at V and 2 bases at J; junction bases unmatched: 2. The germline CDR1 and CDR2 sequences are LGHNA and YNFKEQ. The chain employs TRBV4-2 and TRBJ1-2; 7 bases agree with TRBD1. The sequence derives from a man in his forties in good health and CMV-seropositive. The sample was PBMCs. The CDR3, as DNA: TGTGCCAGCAGCCAACTACAGGGGAACTATGGCTACACCTTC. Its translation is CASSQLQGNYGYTF.